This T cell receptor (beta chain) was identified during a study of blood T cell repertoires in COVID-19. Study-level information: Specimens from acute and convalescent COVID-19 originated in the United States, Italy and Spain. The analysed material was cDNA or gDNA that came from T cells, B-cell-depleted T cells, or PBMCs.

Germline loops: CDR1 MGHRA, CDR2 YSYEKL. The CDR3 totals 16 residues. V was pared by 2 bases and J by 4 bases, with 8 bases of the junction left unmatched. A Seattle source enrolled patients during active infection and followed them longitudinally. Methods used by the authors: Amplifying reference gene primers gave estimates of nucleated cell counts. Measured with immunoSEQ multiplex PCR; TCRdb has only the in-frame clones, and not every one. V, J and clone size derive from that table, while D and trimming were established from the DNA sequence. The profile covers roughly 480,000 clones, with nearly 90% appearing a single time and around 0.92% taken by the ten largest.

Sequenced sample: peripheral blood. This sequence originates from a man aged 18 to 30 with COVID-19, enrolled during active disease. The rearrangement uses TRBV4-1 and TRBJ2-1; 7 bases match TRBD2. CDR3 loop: CASSQPRGVLYNEQFF. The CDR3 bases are TGCGCCAGCAGCCAACCCCGGGGGGTCCTATACAATGAGCAGTTCTTC.